The source of this T cell receptor beta chain is a study of post-analysis software for immune sequencing data. On the study more broadly: Courses of disease covered relapsing-remitting, secondary progressive and progressive-relapsing multiple sclerosis.

Points from the study as a whole: Multiple sclerosis patients showed significantly lower normalized Chao1 diversity than controls did. Five or six TRBV segments, TRBV5-6, TRBV5-1 and TRBV20-1 among them, were found more frequent in patients than controls.

This clonotype was observed a handful of times. Its antigen remains unknown. Carried by the TCR beta cDNA libraries were unique molecular identifiers. From the PCR reads, TCRdb called clonotypes with MiXCR, one entry per CDR3 protein. The sample records 820,000 or so distinct CDR3 sequences, roughly 58% being singletons. Trimming pared 5 bases from V and 4 bases from J, leaving 13 bases between. Germline V gives CDR1 SGHTA, CDR2 FQGTGA. This CDR3 is built from 14 residues. The V gene is TRBV7-3, the J gene TRBJ2-3; D is perhaps TRBD2 (6 bases). Input material: blood. The receptor comes from a girl between 10 and 17 years old with multiple sclerosis. The CDR3 sequence is CASSPRRASDTQYF. DNA of the CDR3: TGTGCCAGCAGCCCTAGGAGGGCATCAGATACGCAGTATTTT.